This TCR beta chain stems from a study of sequential checkpoint blockade in melanoma. Treatment denoted: randomized to nivolumab then ipilimumab (arm A) or the reverse (arm B). None of the patients previously received DNA-damaging chemotherapy. Sorted cells were live CD3+CD8+, lacking CD19 and CD56, from PBMCs. The V and J ends lost 3 bases and 4 bases respectively, with 4 bases between them. The CDR3 is made up of 12 amino acids. The germline CDR1 and CDR2 sequences are LNHNV and YYDKDF (reference sequence). Clones were read by immunoSEQ multiplex PCR, and TCRdb kept only the in-frame ones, dropping some. Found here are approximately 20,000 clones, around 73% of them singletons; the top ten hold around 21%.

This material consisted of CD8+ T cells sorted from blood (inferred from file names), taken from a patient given nivolumab and ipilimumab in sequence. This rearrangement joins TRBV15 to TRBJ1-5; D is ambiguous. This sequence was found in a human donor with melanoma. The CDR3 nucleotides read TGTGCCACCAGCAGCCTTAATCAGCCCCAGCATTTT. Amino acid sequence: CATSSLNQPQHF. Looking up the rest from reference TRBV15 and TRBJ1-5 gives the full variable domain: DAMVIQNPRYQVTQFGKPVTLSCSQTLNHNVMYWYQQKSSQAPKLLFHYYDKDFNNEADTPDNFQSRRPNTSFCFLDIRSPGLGDTAMYLCATSSLNQPQHFGDGTRLSIL.